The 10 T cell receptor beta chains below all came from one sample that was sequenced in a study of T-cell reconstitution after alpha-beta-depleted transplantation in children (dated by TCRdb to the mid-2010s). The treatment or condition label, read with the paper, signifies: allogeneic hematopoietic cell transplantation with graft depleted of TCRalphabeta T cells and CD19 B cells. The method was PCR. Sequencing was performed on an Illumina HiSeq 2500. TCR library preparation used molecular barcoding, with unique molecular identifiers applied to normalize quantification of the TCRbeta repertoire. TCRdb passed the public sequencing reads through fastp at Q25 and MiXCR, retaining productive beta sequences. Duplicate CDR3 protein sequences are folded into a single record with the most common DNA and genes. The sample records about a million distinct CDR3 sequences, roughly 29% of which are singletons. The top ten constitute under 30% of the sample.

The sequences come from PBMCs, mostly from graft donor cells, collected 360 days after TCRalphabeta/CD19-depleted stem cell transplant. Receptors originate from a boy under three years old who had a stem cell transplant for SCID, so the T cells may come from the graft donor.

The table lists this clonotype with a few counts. The CDR3 DNA reads TGTGCCAGCAGCGACCTACAGGGGGGAGTCGGAGATACGCAGTATTTT. Translated: CASSDLQGGVGDTQYF. The chain couples TRBV7-8 to TRBJ2-3, with TRBD1 identical over 8 bases. Germline V lookup: CDR1 SGHVS, CDR2 FQNEAQ. The J segment lost 5 bases and the V segment lost 5 bases, leaving 12 bases of the junction unmatched. The CDR3 contains 16 residues.

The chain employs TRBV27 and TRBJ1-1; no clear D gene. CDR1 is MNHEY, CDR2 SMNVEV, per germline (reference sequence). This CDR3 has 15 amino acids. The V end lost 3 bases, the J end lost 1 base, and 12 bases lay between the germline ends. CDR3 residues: CASSLIFTGNTEAFF. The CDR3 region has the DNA TGTGCCAGCAGTTTGATCTTTACGGGGAACACTGAAGCTTTCTTT.

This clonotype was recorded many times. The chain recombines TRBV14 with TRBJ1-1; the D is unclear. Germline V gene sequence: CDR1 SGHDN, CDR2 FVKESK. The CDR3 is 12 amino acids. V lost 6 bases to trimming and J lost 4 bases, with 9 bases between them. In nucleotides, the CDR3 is TGTGCCAGCAGGGGAGGTGGCACTGAAGCTTTCTTT. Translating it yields CASRGGGTEAFF.

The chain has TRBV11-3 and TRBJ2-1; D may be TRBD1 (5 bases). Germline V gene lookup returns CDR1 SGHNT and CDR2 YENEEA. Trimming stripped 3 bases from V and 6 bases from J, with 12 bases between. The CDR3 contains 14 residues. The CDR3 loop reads CASSFPGRFNEQFF. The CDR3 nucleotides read TGTGCCAGCAGCTTTCCAGGGCGGTTCAATGAGCAGTTCTTC.

CDR3 DNA sequence: TGTGCCAGCACCCCCGGGCCCCGGCGCTCTGGGGCCAACGTCCTGACTTTC. Protein: CASTPGPRRSGANVLTF. V gene TRBV27 combines with J gene TRBJ2-6; D remains unclear. The CDR3 runs to 17 residues. The V gene lost 7 bases and the J gene lost 0 bases, with 16 bases spanning the gap. CDR1 and CDR2 from the germline V gene are MNHEY and SMNVEV (reference sequence).

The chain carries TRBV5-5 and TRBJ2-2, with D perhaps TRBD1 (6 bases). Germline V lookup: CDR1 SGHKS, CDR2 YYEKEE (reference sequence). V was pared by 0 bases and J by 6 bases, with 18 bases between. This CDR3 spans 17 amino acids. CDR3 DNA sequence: TGTGCCAGCAGCTTGGCCATTAGGCAGGGGTGGTCCGGGGAGCTGTTTTTT. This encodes CASSLAIRQGWSGELFF. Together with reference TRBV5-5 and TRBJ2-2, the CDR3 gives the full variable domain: DAGVTQSPTHLIKTRGQQVTLRCSPISGHKSVSWYQQVLGQGPQFIFQYYEKEERGRGNFPDRFSARQFPNYSSELNVNALLLGDSALYLCASSLAIRQGWSGELFFGEGSRLTVL.

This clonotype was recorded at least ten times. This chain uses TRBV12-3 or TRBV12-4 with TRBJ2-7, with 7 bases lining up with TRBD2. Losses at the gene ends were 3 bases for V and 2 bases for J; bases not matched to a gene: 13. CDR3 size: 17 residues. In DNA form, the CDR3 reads TGTGCCAGCAGTTTGGAATGGAGTCTAGCGGCAACCTACGAGCAGTACTTC. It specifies CASSLEWSLAATYEQYF.

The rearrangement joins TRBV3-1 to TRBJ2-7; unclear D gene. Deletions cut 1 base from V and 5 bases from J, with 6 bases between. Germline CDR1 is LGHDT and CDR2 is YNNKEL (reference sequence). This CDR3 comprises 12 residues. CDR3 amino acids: CASSQVTNEQYF. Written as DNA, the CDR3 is TGTGCCAGCAGCCAAGTTACCAACGAGCAGTACTTC.

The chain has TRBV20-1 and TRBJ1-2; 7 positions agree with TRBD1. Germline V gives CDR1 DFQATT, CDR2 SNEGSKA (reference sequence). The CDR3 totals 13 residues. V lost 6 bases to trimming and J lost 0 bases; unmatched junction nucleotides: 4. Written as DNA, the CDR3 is TGCAGTGCGCCGGGACAGACTAACTATGGCTACACCTTC. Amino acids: CSAPGQTNYGYTF.

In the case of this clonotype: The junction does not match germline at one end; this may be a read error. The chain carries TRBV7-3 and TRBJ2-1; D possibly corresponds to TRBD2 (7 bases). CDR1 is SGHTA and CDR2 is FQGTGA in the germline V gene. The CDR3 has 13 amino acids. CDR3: CASSLRMGGPSVF. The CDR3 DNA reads TGTGCCAGCAGCTTAAGAATGGGGGGGCCCTCGGTCTTC.